One sample yielded the 12 T cell receptor beta chains listed below, sequenced in a study of blood T cell repertoires in COVID-19. Generated by immunoSEQ multiplex PCR, the TCRdb table keeps only in-frame clones and is missing some. This sample has more than 80,000 clones, with 80% found just once. Sequenced material: peripheral blood. The receptors originated from a human donor in a cohort sampled during active COVID-19.

This sequence joins TRBV6-5 and TRBJ2-7; possible D gene TRBD2, 5 bases. This CDR3 region has 15 residues. V lost 6 bases and J 6 bases, leaving 21 bases between the germline ends. Germline-derived CDR1 and CDR2 are MNHEY and SVGAGI. CDR3 sequence reads: CASRWQGASGSEQYF. CDR3 bases: TGTGCCAGCAGATGGCAAGGCGCAAGCGGTTCCGAGCAGTACTTC.

This clone was seen at least ten times. The V gene is TRBV2, the J gene TRBJ1-5; 9 nucleotides match TRBD1. The V gene end was trimmed by 6 bases and the J gene end by 5 bases; junction bases not matched to a gene: 8. Looked up from germline, CDR1 is SNHLY and CDR2 is FYNNEI. This CDR3 comprises 15 residues. CDR3 bases: TGTGCCAGCAGAGCGACAGGGGGAAGGTATCAGCCCCAGCATTTT. Translating gives CASRATGGRYQPQHF.

V gene TRBV15 combines with J gene TRBJ1-4; D is unclear. The CDR3 extends over 16 amino acids. Trimming shortened V by 0 bases and J by 3 bases, and 11 bases separated the two germline ends. Germline V CDR1 and CDR2: LNHNV, YYDKDF (reference sequence). The CDR3 DNA reads TGTGCCACCAGCAGAGATCTGGTTCGGTCTAATGAAAAACTGTTTTTT. This sequence encodes CATSRDLVRSNEKLFF. Full variable domain (rest looked up from reference TRBV15 and TRBJ1-4): DAMVIQNPRYQVTQFGKPVTLSCSQTLNHNVMYWYQQKSSQAPKLLFHYYDKDFNNEADTPDNFQSRRPNTSFCFLDIRSPGLGDTAMYLCATSRDLVRSNEKLFFGSGTQLSVL.

This chain connects TRBV2 to TRBJ2-1; 10 bases are shared with TRBD2. The CDR3 is made up of 15 amino acids. V was pared by 6 bases and J by 10 bases, with 12 bases of the junction left unmatched. The germline V gene has CDR1 SNHLY and CDR2 FYNNEI. The CDR3 nucleotides read TGTGCCAGCAGGAGTGGAAGTAGCGGGGGGACAGAGCAGTTCTTC. This encodes CASRSGSSGGTEQFF.

This clone appeared a single time. The V call is TRBV4-2, the J call TRBJ1-1, with D unclear. This CDR3 has 13 residues. Germline V gives CDR1 LGHNA, CDR2 YNFKEQ. Deletions cut 0 bases from V and 10 bases from J, with 12 bases between. The CDR3 here is CASSQDGGLGAFF. The CDR3 region has the DNA TGTGCCAGCAGCCAAGATGGAGGTTTAGGAGCTTTCTTT.

The chain employs TRBV3-1 (or the pseudogene TRBV3-2) and TRBJ2-1; D not certain. The CDR3 spans 12 residues. The V end lost 4 bases, the J end lost 5 bases, and 6 bases lay between the germline ends. Germline CDR1 reads LGHDT; CDR2 reads YNNKEL (reference sequence). The CDR3 region is CASSRVDNEQFF. CDR3 sequence (DNA): TGTGCCAGCAGCCGCGTGGACAATGAGCAGTTCTTC.

The chain is built from TRBV9 and TRBJ2-2; 8 bases are shared with TRBD2. J gave up 0 bases and V 2 bases, and 3 bases lay outside the gene matches. Germline V lookup: CDR1 SGDLS, CDR2 YYNGEE. The length of the CDR3 is 16 residues. The CDR3 spells CASSVPSGSNTGELFF. The CDR3 DNA reads as TGTGCCAGCAGCGTCCCTAGCGGGTCGAACACCGGGGAGCTGTTTTTT.

V is TRBV20-1 and J is TRBJ2-3; 7 bases fit TRBD2. The CDR3 is 15 residues long. Per germline, CDR1 DFQATT and CDR2 SNEGSKA (reference sequence). V trimming: 3 bases; J trimming: 4 bases; junction bases outside the gene matches: 10. The CDR3 DNA reads TGCAGTGCTAGTCGGGGGGAAGGAACGCCAGATACGCAGTATTTT. This sequence encodes CSASRGEGTPDTQYF.

This chain links TRBV6-5 with TRBJ1-2; TRBD1 matches 7 bases. The CDR3 totals 14 residues. The V and J ends lost 7 bases and 5 bases, in that order; junction bases with no gene match: 10. From germline, CDR1 is MNHEY and CDR2 SVGAGI. CDR3 loop: CASTPTGQSYGYTF. The CDR3 DNA is TGTGCCAGCACCCCAACGGGACAGAGTTATGGCTACACCTTC.

The V and J genes are TRBV7-2 and TRBJ2-1; 12 bases are a match to TRBD2. V lost 6 bases to trimming and J lost 5 bases; unmatched junction nucleotides: 5. Germline V lookup: CDR1 SGHTA, CDR2 FQGNSA. The CDR3 has 15 residues. The CDR3 DNA reads as TGTGCCAGCAGATCGGGACTAGCGGGCGACAATGAGCAGTTCTTC. Its protein is CASRSGLAGDNEQFF.

This clone was seen a few times. The genes are TRBV28 and TRBJ1-4; TRBD1 aligns across 7 bases. Per the germline V gene, CDR1 is MDHEN and CDR2 is SYDVKM. The V segment lost 2 bases and the J segment 5 bases; nucleotides outside the gene matches: 2. The CDR3 extends over 14 amino acids. In DNA form, the CDR3 reads TGTGCCAGCAGTTTAGGGACAGTGAATGAAAAACTGTTTTTT. Translated, it gives CASSLGTVNEKLFF.

In its sample, this clone was seen a few times. The chain recombines TRBV5-8 with TRBJ1-4, with 9 bases identical to TRBD1. The CDR3 totals 17 residues. V dropped 4 bases and J dropped 2; count of bases not matched to a gene: 9. From germline, CDR1 is SGHTS and CDR2 YDEGEE. CDR3 nucleotide sequence: TGTGCCAGCAGCCCAGGACAGGGGAGAAACACTAATGAAAAACTGTTTTTT. Its translation is CASSPGQGRNTNEKLFF.